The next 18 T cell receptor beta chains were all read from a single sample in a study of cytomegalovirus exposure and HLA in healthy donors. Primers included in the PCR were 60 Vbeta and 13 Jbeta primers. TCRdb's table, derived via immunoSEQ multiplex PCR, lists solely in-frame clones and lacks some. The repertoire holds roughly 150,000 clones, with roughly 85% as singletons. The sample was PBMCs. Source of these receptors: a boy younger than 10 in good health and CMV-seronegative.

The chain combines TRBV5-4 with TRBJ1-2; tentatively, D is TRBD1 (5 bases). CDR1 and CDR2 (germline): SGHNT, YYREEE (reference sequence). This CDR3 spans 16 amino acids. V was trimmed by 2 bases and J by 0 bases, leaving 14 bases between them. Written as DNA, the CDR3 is TGTGCCAGCAGCTTAGACAGTAAGGCGGCTAACTATGGCTACACCTTC. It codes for CASSLDSKAANYGYTF.

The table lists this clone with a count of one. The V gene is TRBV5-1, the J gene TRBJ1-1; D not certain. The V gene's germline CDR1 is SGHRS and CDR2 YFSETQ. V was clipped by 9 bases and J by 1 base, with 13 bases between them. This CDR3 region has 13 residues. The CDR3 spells CATRTDSNTEAFF. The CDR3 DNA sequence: TGCGCCACCCGGACGGACTCGAACACTGAAGCTTTCTTT. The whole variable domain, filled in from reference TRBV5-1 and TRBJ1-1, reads KAGVTQTPRYLIKTRGQQVTLSCSPISGHRSVSWYQQTPGQGLQFLFEYFSETQRNKGNFPGRFSGRQFSNSRSEMNVSTLELGDSALYLCATRTDSNTEAFFGQGTRLTVV.

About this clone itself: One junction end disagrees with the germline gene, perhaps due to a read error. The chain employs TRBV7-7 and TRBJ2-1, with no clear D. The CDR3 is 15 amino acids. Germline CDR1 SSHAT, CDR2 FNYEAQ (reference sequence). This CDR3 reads CASSPRPTVNNEQFF. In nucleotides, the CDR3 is TGTGCTAGCAGCCCTCGCCCTACTGTTAACAATGAGCAGTTCTTC.

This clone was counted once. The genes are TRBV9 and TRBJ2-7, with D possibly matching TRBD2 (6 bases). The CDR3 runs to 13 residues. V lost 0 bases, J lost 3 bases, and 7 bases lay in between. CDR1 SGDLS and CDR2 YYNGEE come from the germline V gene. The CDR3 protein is CASSVGGNYEQYF. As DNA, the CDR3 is TGTGCCAGCAGCGTAGGCGGGAACTACGAGCAGTACTTC.

CDR3 sequence reads: CASSLYGGGDTQYF. In DNA, the CDR3 is TGTGCCAGCAGTTTATATGGCGGGGGGGATACGCAGTATTTT. The chain has TRBV27 and TRBJ2-3; 8 nucleotides agree with TRBD2. The CDR3 has 14 residues. The germline CDR1 and CDR2 sequences are MNHEY and SMNVEV (reference sequence). V gave up 1 base and J gave up 6 bases; unmatched junction bases: 3.

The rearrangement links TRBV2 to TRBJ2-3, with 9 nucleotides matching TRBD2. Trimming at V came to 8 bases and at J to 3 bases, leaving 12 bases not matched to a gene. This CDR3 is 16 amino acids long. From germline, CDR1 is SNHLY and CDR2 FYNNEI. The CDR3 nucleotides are TGTGCCAGCGGCGGCGGGGCGGGGGGGCCGACAGATACGCAGTATTTT. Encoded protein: CASGGGAGGPTDTQYF.

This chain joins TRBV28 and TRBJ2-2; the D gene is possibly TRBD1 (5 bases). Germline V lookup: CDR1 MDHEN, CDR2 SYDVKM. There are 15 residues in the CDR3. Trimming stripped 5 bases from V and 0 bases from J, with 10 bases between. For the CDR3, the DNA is TGTGCCAGCAGTCTCCGACAGACGAACACCGGGGAGCTGTTTTTT. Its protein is CASSLRQTNTGELFF.

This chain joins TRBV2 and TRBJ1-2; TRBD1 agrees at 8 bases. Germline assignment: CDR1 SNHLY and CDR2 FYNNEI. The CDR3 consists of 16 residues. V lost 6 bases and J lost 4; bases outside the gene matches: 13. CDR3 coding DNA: TGTGCCAGCAGGGCTGGACAGGGAGCCGGAGTCTATGGCTACACCTTC. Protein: CASRAGQGAGVYGYTF.

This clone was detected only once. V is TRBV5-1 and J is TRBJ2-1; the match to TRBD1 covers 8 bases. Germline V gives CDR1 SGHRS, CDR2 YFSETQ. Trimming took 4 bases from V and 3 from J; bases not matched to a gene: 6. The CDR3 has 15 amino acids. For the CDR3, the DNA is TGCGCCAGCAGCCTCAGACAGGGGAGCTACAATGAGCAGTTCTTC. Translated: CASSLRQGSYNEQFF. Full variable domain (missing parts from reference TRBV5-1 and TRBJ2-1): KAGVTQTPRYLIKTRGQQVTLSCSPISGHRSVSWYQQTPGQGLQFLFEYFSETQRNKGNFPGRFSGRQFSNSRSEMNVSTLELGDSALYLCASSLRQGSYNEQFFGPGTRLTVL.

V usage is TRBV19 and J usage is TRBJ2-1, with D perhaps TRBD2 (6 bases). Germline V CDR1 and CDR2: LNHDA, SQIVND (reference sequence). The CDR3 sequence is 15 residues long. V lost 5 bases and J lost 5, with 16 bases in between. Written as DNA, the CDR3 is TGTGCCAGTAGTCCCCGGACTACCGTCAACAATGAGCAGTTCTTC. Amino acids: CASSPRTTVNNEQFF.

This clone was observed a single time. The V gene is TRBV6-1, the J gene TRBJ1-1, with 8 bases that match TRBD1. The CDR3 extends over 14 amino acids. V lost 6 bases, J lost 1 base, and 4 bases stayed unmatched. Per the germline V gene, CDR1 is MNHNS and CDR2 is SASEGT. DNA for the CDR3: TGTGCCAGCAGCCAGGGACAGGCGAACACTGAAGCTTTCTTT. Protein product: CASSQGQANTEAFF.

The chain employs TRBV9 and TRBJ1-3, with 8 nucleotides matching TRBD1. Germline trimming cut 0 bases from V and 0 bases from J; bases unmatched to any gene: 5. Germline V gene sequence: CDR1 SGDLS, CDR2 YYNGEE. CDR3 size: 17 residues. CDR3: CASSVETGVYSGNTIYF. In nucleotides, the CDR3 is TGTGCCAGCAGCGTAGAGACAGGGGTCTACTCTGGAAACACCATATATTTT.

The CDR3 DNA is TGTGCCAGCAGTGAAGCGCGAGGGGGCGAGCAGTACGTC. Translating gives CASSEARGGEQYV. The rearrangement joins TRBV6-1 to TRBJ2-7; possibly TRBD1 for D (6 bases). This CDR3 region has 13 residues. Trimming pared 0 bases from V and 6 bases from J, leaving 9 bases between. Germline CDR1 and CDR2: MNHNS and SASEGT.

The CDR3 is CASSLGRTNSPLHF. The CDR3 bases are TGTGCCAGCAGCTTGGGGAGGACCAATTCACCCCTCCACTTT. J is TRBJ1-6 and V is TRBV5-6; D not certain. Germline V gene data show CDR1 as SGHDT and CDR2 as YYEEEE. This CDR3 has 14 residues. V gave up 0 bases and J gave up 7 bases, with 8 bases separating them.

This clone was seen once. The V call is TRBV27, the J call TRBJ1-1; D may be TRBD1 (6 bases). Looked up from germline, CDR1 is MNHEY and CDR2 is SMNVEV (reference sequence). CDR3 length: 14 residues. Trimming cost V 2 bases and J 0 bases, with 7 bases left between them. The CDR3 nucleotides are TGTGCCAGCAGTTTAGACAGGTTGAACACTGAAGCTTTCTTT. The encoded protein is CASSLDRLNTEAFF.

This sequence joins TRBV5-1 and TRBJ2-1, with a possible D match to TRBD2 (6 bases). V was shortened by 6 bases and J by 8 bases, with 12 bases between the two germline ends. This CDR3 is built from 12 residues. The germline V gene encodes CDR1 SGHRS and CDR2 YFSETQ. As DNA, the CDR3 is TGCGCCAGCATATCAGGGAGGCATGAGCAGTTCTTC. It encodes CASISGRHEQFF.

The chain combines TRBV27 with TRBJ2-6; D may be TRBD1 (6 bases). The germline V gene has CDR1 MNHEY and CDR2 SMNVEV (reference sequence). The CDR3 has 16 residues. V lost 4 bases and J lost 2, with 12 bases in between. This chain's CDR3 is CASSSNNRAGANVLTF. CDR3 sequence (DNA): TGTGCCAGCAGTTCCAACAACAGGGCTGGGGCCAACGTCCTGACTTTC.

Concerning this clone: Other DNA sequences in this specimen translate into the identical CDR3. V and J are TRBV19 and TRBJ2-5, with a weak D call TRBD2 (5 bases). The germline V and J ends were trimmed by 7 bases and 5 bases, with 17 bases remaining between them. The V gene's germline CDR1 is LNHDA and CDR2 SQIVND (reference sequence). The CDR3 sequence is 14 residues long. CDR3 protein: CASTSPGFGETQYF. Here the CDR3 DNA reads TGTGCCAGTACGAGTCCGGGGTTTGGGGAGACCCAGTACTTC.